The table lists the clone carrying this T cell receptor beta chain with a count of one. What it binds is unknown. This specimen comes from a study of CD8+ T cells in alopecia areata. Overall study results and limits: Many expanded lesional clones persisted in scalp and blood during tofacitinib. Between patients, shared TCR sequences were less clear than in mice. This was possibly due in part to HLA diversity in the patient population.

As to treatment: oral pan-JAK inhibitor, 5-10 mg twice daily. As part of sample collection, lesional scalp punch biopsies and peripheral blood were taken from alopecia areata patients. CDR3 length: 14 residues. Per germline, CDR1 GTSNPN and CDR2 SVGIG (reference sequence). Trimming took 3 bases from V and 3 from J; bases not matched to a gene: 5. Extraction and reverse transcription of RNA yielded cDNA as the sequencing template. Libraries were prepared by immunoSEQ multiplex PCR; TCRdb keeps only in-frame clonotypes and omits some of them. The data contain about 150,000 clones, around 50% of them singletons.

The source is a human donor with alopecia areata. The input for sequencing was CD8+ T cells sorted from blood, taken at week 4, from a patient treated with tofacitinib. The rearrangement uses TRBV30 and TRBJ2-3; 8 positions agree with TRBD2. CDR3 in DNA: TGTGCCTGGAGCGGGACTAGTTCGACAGATACGCAGTATTTT. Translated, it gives CAWSGTSSTDTQYF.